Listed below are T cell receptor beta chains from one sample, sequenced in a study of T cells in Graves' hyperthyroidism and ophthalmopathy. TCRdb fed the multiplex PCR reads into MiXCR, producing one record per CDR3 protein. The sample includes hundreds of thousands of distinct CDR3 sequences, around 15% of them seen just once. Material for sequencing was blood. These receptors all stem from a woman aged 18 to 35 with Graves' hyperthyroidism. The CDR3 runs from the conserved cysteine through the conserved F or W. A D gene is named only where the DNA matches it firmly. Clone sizes are given selectively: once, few, many, or a class where the clone is expanded.

>TRBJ2-7|TRBV6-1|TRBD2|many
TGTGCCAGCAGGGAGGGACTAGCGGGAGGAACGACCTACGAGCAGTACTTC
CASREGLAGGTTYEQYF
>TRBJ1-5|TRBV9|TRBD1|few
TGTGCCAGCGGCGCAGGGGGCAGCCATCAGCCCCAGCATTTT
CASGAGGSHQPQHF
>TRBJ1-5|TRBV7-9|-|many
TGTGCCAGCGGGAGGGGCAGGGGTAGCAATCAGCCCCAGCATTTT
CASGRGRGSNQPQHF
>TRBJ2-1|TRBV20-1|-|many
TGCAGTGCTACGTTCACCACCTGGCAGTTCTTC
CSATFTTWQFF
>TRBJ2-4|TRBV20-1|-|-
TGCAGTGCTAGGCCAACTGGGGCGGGGTTAGCCAAAAACACTCAGTACTTC
CSARPTGAGLAKNTQYF
>TRBJ2-3|TRBV2|-|many
TGTGCCAGCAGTGAATTCGGGGACCATCCCCCAAATACGCAGTATTTT
CASSEFGDHPPNTQYF
>TRBJ2-7|TRBV6-2/TRBV6-3|-|-
TGTGCCAGCAGTCCGTGGGACTTCTCCCCTACGGAGCAGTACTTC
CASSPWDFSPTEQYF
>TRBJ1-2|TRBV9|-|few
TGTGCCAGCAGCCCAGCGGGGGTGTATGGCTACACCTTC
CASSPAGVYGYTF
>TRBJ2-4|TRBV28|-|many
TGTGCCAGCAGTCCCGAGCGGACAGCCAAAAACATTCAGTACTTC
CASSPERTAKNIQYF
>TRBJ2-3|TRBV12-3/TRBV12-4|-|-
TGTGCCAGCAGTTTGCCAGTCATCCAAGATACGCAGTATTTT
CASSLPVIQDTQYF
>TRBJ1-1|TRBV11-2|-|-
TGTGCCAGCAGCTCTACCCCTCCTCCAATGGGAGAAGCTTTCTTT
CASSSTPPPMGEAFF
>TRBJ2-4|TRBV7-3|-|once
TGTGCCAGCAGCTTAGGGACACTATCCAAAAACATTCAGTACTTC
CASSLGTLSKNIQYF
>TRBJ1-1|TRBV24-1|TRBD1|many
TGTGCCACCAGTCGAGGACAGGGGGCAGGGAACACTGAAGCTTTCTTT
CATSRGQGAGNTEAFF
>TRBJ1-3|TRBV2|-|-
TGTGCCACCAAGGGGAGGTCTGGAAACACCATATATTTT
CATKGRSGNTIYF
>TRBJ2-7|TRBV7-3|-|few
TGTGCCAGCAGCTTAAGGCACCTCCAGAGCGAGCAGTACTTC
CASSLRHLQSEQYF
>TRBJ1-2|TRBV29-1|-|few
TGCAGCGTTGGTTCCCGAAGCCTTGGCTACACCTTC
CSVGSRSLGYTF
>TRBJ1-5|TRBV3-1|-|-
TGTGCCAGCAGCCAAGCCCAGCAGCCCCAGCATTTT
CASSQAQQPQHF
>TRBJ2-7|TRBV7-9|TRBD2|-
TGTGCCAGCAGGCAAGCCCGGGAGGGCCTTTTCCTCGAGCAGTACTTC
CASRQAREGLFLEQYF
>TRBJ2-2|TRBV7-8|-|few
TGTGCCAGCAGCTTAACCCCCAGCGGTCCCACCGGGGAGCTGTTTTTT
CASSLTPSGPTGELFF
>TRBJ2-7|TRBV20-1|-|-
TGCAGTGCTAGTGTCTGGACGTCCCCCTACGAGCAGTACTTC
CSASVWTSPYEQYF
>TRBJ1-2|TRBV7-9|-|few
TGTGCCAGCAACGTGAGACTGGGCGGCTACACCTTC
CASNVRLGGYTF
>TRBJ2-3|TRBV7-9|-|few
TGTGCCAGCAGCTTATCCCACAGGGCCACAGATACGCAGTATTTT
CASSLSHRATDTQYF
>TRBJ2-7|TRBV6-1|TRBD2|-
TGTGCCAGCAGACCCTTACTAGCGGGAGTATACGAGCAGTACTTC
CASRPLLAGVYEQYF
>TRBJ2-7|TRBV13|TRBD1|many
TGTGCCAGCAGCTTACTGGACAGGGGGCGGCACGAGCAGTACTTC
CASSLLDRGRHEQYF